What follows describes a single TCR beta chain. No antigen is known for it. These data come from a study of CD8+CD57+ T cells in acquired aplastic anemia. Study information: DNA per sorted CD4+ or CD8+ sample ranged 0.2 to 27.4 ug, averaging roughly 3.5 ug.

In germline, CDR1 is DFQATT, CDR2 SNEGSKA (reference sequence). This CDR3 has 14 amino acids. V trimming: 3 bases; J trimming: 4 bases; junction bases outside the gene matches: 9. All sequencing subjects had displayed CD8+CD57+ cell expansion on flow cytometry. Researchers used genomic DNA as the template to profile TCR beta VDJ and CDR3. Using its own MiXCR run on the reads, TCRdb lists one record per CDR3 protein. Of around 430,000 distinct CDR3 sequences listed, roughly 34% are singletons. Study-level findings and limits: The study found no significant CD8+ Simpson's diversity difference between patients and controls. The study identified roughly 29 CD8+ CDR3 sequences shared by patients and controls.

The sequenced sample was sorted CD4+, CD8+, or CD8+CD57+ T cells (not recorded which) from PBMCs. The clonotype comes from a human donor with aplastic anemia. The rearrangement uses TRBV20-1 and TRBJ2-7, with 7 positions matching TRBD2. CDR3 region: CSARGGVFRYEQYF. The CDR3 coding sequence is TGCAGTGCTAGGGGGGGGGTGTTCAGGTACGAGCAGTACTTC.